The 28 T cell receptor beta chains reported below all come from one sample, sequenced in a study of blood T cell repertoires in COVID-19. The protocol was immunoSEQ multiplex PCR, while the TCRdb copy is restricted to in-frame clones and leaves out a portion. The sample records 150,000 to 200,000 clones, roughly 87% being singletons. Sequenced sample: PBMCs or T cells enriched from blood (not recorded which). The origin of the receptors is a man aged 50 to 60 who had recovered from COVID-19.

This clone was seen only a few times. Additional DNA sequences in this sample encode the identical CDR3. The chain uses TRBV5-4 and TRBJ2-5; D is possibly TRBD1 (6 bases). Trimming took 0 bases from V and 2 from J, leaving 8 bases between them. The CDR3 runs to 14 residues. From germline, CDR1 is SGHNT and CDR2 YYREEE (reference sequence). This chain's CDR3 is CASSLGGTQETQYF. CDR3 coding DNA: TGTGCCAGCAGCTTGGGGGGGACACAAGAGACCCAGTACTTC. The variable domain in full, completed from reference TRBV5-4 and TRBJ2-5, reads ETGVTQSPTHLIKTRGQQVTLRCSSQSGHNTVSWYQQALGQGPQFIFQYYREEENGRGNFPPRFSGLQFPNYSSELNVNALELDDSALYLCASSLGGTQETQYFGPGTRLLVL.

The chain has TRBV6-1 and TRBJ2-1, with D maybe TRBD1 (6 bases). The germline V and J ends were trimmed by 3 bases and 6 bases, with 12 bases remaining between them. Germline CDR1 is MNHNS and CDR2 is SASEGT. The CDR3 loop spans 14 amino acids. The CDR3 spells CASSETDSANEQFF. The CDR3 DNA follows: TGTGCCAGCAGTGAGACGGACAGTGCCAATGAGCAGTTCTTC.

The V call is TRBV12-3 or TRBV12-4, the J call TRBJ2-7; D is perhaps TRBD1 (5 bases). The length of the CDR3 is 13 residues. V was shortened by 2 bases and J by 6 bases, with 11 bases between the two germline ends. In DNA form, the CDR3 reads TGTGCCAGCAGTTTACCAGGGAACCGCGAGCAGTACTTC. Translating gives CASSLPGNREQYF.

The chain combines TRBV11-2 with TRBJ2-1; 7 positions match TRBD2. This CDR3 has 16 residues. The trim removed 3 bases at V and 5 bases at J, leaving 10 bases unmatched. Germline CDR1 is SGHAT and CDR2 is FQNNGV. CDR3: CASSFSLARGNNEQFF. CDR3 bases: TGTGCCAGCAGCTTCTCACTAGCGAGAGGTAACAATGAGCAGTTCTTC.

The table lists this clone with a count of one. The V call is TRBV6-5, the J call TRBJ2-7, with 7 nucleotides matching TRBD1. The CDR3 is 16 residues long. Trimming cost V 2 bases and J 2 bases; bases outside gene matches: 9. CDR1 MNHEY and CDR2 SVGAGI come from the germline V gene. CDR3 bases: TGTGCCAGCAGTTACGGTGGCAGGGGGTTCCCCTACGAGCAGTACTTC. Translated: CASSYGGRGFPYEQYF.

J is TRBJ2-7 and V is TRBV4-1; TRBD1 aligns across 7 bases. There are 17 residues in the CDR3. The germline CDR1 and CDR2 sequences are MGHRA and YSYEKL. V lost 3 bases, J lost 4 bases, and 15 bases stayed unmatched. This CDR3 reads CASSQTQRPGQTYEQYF. The CDR3 DNA is TGCGCCAGCAGCCAGACCCAACGGCCGGGACAGACATACGAGCAGTACTTC.

The sample holds a few counts of this clone. The chain links TRBV5-4 to TRBJ1-4; the match to TRBD1 covers 10 bases. Germline V gene data show CDR1 as SGHNT and CDR2 as YYREEE (reference sequence). V lost 4 bases to trimming and J lost 5 bases; unmatched junction nucleotides: 2. This CDR3 is 14 amino acids long. The CDR3 loop is CASSLGQGNEKLFF. The CDR3 DNA reads as TGTGCCAGCAGCCTGGGACAGGGGAATGAAAAACTGTTTTTT. Complete variable domain (other parts from reference TRBV5-4 and TRBJ1-4): ETGVTQSPTHLIKTRGQQVTLRCSSQSGHNTVSWYQQALGQGPQFIFQYYREEENGRGNFPPRFSGLQFPNYSSELNVNALELDDSALYLCASSLGQGNEKLFFGSGTQLSVL.

This chain joins TRBV28 and TRBJ2-3; 11 nucleotides match TRBD1. Trimming took 1 base from V and 8 from J; bases not matched to a gene: 8. This CDR3 has 16 amino acids. Germline V gene sequence: CDR1 MDHEN, CDR2 SYDVKM. CDR3 loop: CASSLYGQGAIGTQYF. CDR3 nucleotides: TGTGCCAGCAGTTTATATGGACAGGGGGCAATTGGTACGCAGTATTTT.

In this sample, this clone turned up a few times. V gene TRBV29-1 combines with J gene TRBJ2-7, with 11 bases that match TRBD2. Looked up from germline, CDR1 is SQVTM and CDR2 is ANQGSEA. Unmatched junction bases numbered 10, after V lost 7 bases and J lost 8 bases. The CDR3 has 13 amino acids. CDR3 coding DNA: TGCAGCGCCGAGACTAGCGGGGAGGATAAGCAGTACTTC. Protein product: CSAETSGEDKQYF.

This clone was detected once. The chain links TRBV5-1 to TRBJ2-1, with 14 bases lining up with TRBD2. The V segment lost 4 bases and the J segment 10 bases; nucleotides outside the gene matches: 7. The CDR3 runs 15 residues. Per the germline V gene, CDR1 is SGHRS and CDR2 is YFSETQ. The CDR3 coding sequence is TGCGCCAGCAGCGCGGGACTAGCGGGAGTTGTCGAGCAGTTCTTC. It translates to CASSAGLAGVVEQFF. The full variable domain, its missing parts supplied by reference TRBV5-1 and TRBJ2-1, is KAGVTQTPRYLIKTRGQQVTLSCSPISGHRSVSWYQQTPGQGLQFLFEYFSETQRNKGNFPGRFSGRQFSNSRSEMNVSTLELGDSALYLCASSAGLAGVVEQFFGPGTRLTVL.

The genes are TRBV2 and TRBJ1-6, with 7 bases lining up with TRBD1. This CDR3 is built from 14 residues. Germline V gene sequence: CDR1 SNHLY, CDR2 FYNNEI. Trimming removed 6 bases from V and 7 bases from J; junction bases left unmatched: 6. CDR3: CASRDGTANSPLHF. The DNA for the CDR3 is TGTGCCAGCAGGGACGGGACAGCCAATTCACCCCTCCACTTT.

This chain links TRBV5-4 with TRBJ2-1; 8 bases match TRBD2. CDR1 and CDR2 from the germline V gene are SGHNT and YYREEE (reference sequence). The junction had 18 bases not matched to a gene; V was cut back by 4 bases and J by 15 bases. This CDR3 spans 15 amino acids. The CDR3 nucleotides are TGTGCCAGCAGCCCGGGGGGGACTATACTAAGAGCAGGGTTCTTC. It is translated as CASSPGGTILRAGFF.

The rearrangement uses TRBV5-1 and TRBJ2-7; 9 bases map to TRBD2. The CDR3 is 14 amino acids. Losses at the gene ends were 4 bases for V and 6 bases for J; bases not matched to a gene: 8. Per the germline V gene, CDR1 is SGHRS and CDR2 is YFSETQ. CDR3 nucleotide sequence: TGCGCCAGCAGCGGGGGGACTAGCAGTATCGAGCAGTACTTC. This gives the protein CASSGGTSSIEQYF.

The chain is built from TRBV2 and TRBJ1-5; D not resolved. Germline-derived CDR1 and CDR2 are SNHLY and FYNNEI. The V gene lost 4 bases and the J gene lost 3 bases, with 13 bases spanning the gap. This CDR3 is 15 amino acids long. The CDR3: CASSGQAFLNQPQHF. In DNA, the CDR3 is TGTGCCAGCAGTGGACAAGCCTTCCTCAATCAGCCCCAGCATTTT.

The J gene is TRBJ1-1, the V gene TRBV7-2; possible D gene TRBD1, 5 bases. Germline values: CDR1 SGHTA, CDR2 FQGNSA. V lost 2 bases, J lost 6 bases, and 13 bases lay in between. This CDR3 spans 14 amino acids. The chain's CDR3 is CASSLYGGRSEAFF. The CDR3 nucleotides are TGTGCCAGCAGCTTATACGGGGGGAGGTCTGAAGCTTTCTTT.

As to this clone: The same CDR3 can be traced to other DNA sequences in this sample. This chain connects TRBV12-5 to TRBJ1-1, with D hard to call. V was cut by 1 base and J by 1 base, with 7 bases left in between. The CDR3 has 14 amino acids. The germline V gene encodes CDR1 LGHNT and CDR2 FRNRAP. Written as DNA, the CDR3 is TGTGCTAGTGGTTTGGGACACCCGAACACTGAAGCTTTCTTT. Protein: CASGLGHPNTEAFF.

This chain connects TRBV27 to TRBJ1-2; 7 bases fit TRBD1. The CDR3 is made up of 14 amino acids. With 4 bases clipped from V and 3 bases from J, the junction kept 5 bases outside the gene matches. Germline-derived CDR1 and CDR2 are MNHEY and SMNVEV (reference sequence). Here the CDR3 reads CASSSGQRYYGYTF. As DNA, the CDR3 is TGTGCCAGCAGTTCGGGACAGCGCTACTATGGCTACACCTTC.

This clone was observed a handful of times. V gene TRBV6-5 combines with J gene TRBJ1-2; 8 positions agree with TRBD1. V was clipped by 5 bases and J by 5 bases; unmatched bases: 7. CDR3 size: 14 residues. Looked up from germline, CDR1 is MNHEY and CDR2 is SVGAGI. The CDR3 coding sequence is TGTGCCAGCAGTACCGGACAGGGCCAATATGGCTACACCTTC. It encodes CASSTGQGQYGYTF.

This sequence joins TRBV5-1 and TRBJ2-5; possibly TRBD2 for D (6 bases). The V end lost 0 bases, the J end lost 5 bases, and 14 bases lay between the germline ends. The CDR3 extends over 15 amino acids. CDR1 and CDR2 from the germline V gene are SGHRS and YFSETQ. This chain's CDR3 is CASSLGLGEVETQYF. DNA of the CDR3: TGCGCCAGCAGCTTGGGACTAGGAGAGGTCGAGACCCAGTACTTC. Full variable domain (remainder filled in from reference TRBV5-1 and TRBJ2-5): KAGVTQTPRYLIKTRGQQVTLSCSPISGHRSVSWYQQTPGQGLQFLFEYFSETQRNKGNFPGRFSGRQFSNSRSEMNVSTLELGDSALYLCASSLGLGEVETQYFGPGTRLLVL.

The V call is TRBV5-1, the J call TRBJ2-7; the match to TRBD1 covers 10 bases. Germline CDR1 reads SGHRS; CDR2 reads YFSETQ. The J segment lost 6 bases and the V segment lost 3 bases, leaving 9 bases of the junction unmatched. This CDR3 has 15 residues. This chain's CDR3 is CASSSSGTGVLEQYF. The DNA for the CDR3 is TGCGCCAGCAGCTCCTCCGGGACAGGGGTGCTCGAGCAGTACTTC.

This clone was recorded a few times. The gene calls are TRBV21-1 and TRBJ2-7; the D call in the table, TRBD2, was not verified against the DNA. TRBV21-1 is tagged as a pseudogene. This CDR3 spans 14 amino acids. CDR3 protein: CASSKNADSYEQYF. The DNA of the CDR3 is TGTGCCAGCAGCAAAAATGCGGATTCCTACGAGCAGTACTTC.

V is TRBV28 and J is TRBJ1-1, with TRBD1 as a possible D gene (6 bases). The CDR3 is 12 residues long. The V gene lost 5 bases and the J gene lost 5 bases, with 9 bases spanning the gap. Germline V gives CDR1 MDHEN, CDR2 SYDVKM. The CDR3 DNA is TGTGCCAGCAGTGAACAGGGAACTGAAGCTTTCTTT. Protein sequence: CASSEQGTEAFF.

This clone was observed once. The V call is TRBV3-1 (or the pseudogene TRBV3-2), the J call TRBJ2-5; tentatively, D is TRBD2 (5 bases). The CDR3 contains 14 residues. Germline lookup yields CDR1 LGHDT and CDR2 YNNKEL (reference sequence). CDR3 loop: CAAKTASSKETQYF. The CDR3 DNA reads TGTGCAGCTAAGACCGCTAGCTCTAAAGAGACCCAGTACTTC.

The rearrangement uses TRBV5-5 and TRBJ1-2, with TRBD1 matching over 8 bases. The CDR3 contains 17 residues. Germline V gene sequence: CDR1 SGHKS, CDR2 YYEKEE (reference sequence). V gave up 0 bases and J gave up 0 bases; unmatched junction bases: 7. The CDR3 region is CASSLADRVGANYGYTF. CDR3 nucleotide sequence: TGTGCCAGCAGCTTGGCGGACAGGGTCGGAGCTAACTATGGCTACACCTTC.

The V and J genes are TRBV9 and TRBJ2-2, with 10 bases aligning to TRBD2. Trimming removed 2 bases from V and 3 bases from J; junction bases left unmatched: 4. This CDR3 is 16 amino acids long. Germline V lookup: CDR1 SGDLS, CDR2 YYNGEE. In nucleotides, the CDR3 is TGTGCCAGCAGCGTGATTAGCGGGGGGTACACCGGGGAGCTGTTTTTT. Amino acid sequence: CASSVISGGYTGELFF.

The rearrangement joins TRBV9 to TRBJ2-2, with 9 bases identical to TRBD1. V lost 5 bases and J lost 7; bases outside the gene matches: 6. The CDR3 covers 14 residues. Germline V gene data show CDR1 as SGDLS and CDR2 as YYNGEE. CDR3 sequence: CASRRTGEGGELFF. DNA for the CDR3: TGTGCCAGCAGAAGGACAGGGGAGGGCGGGGAGCTGTTTTTT.

The J gene is TRBJ1-2, the V gene TRBV6-1; a possible D gene is TRBD1 (6 bases). V was pared by 3 bases and J by 5 bases, with 16 bases between. CDR3 length: 15 amino acids. Germline values: CDR1 MNHNS, CDR2 SASEGT. CDR3: CASSEQGTLLYGYTF. The CDR3 region has the DNA TGTGCCAGCAGTGAGCAGGGGACGTTATTGTATGGCTACACCTTC.

The chain links TRBV20-1 to TRBJ1-3; a weak D match, TRBD1 (6 bases). The V end was cut by 3 bases, the J end by 0 bases, with 12 bases between. CDR1 is DFQATT, CDR2 SNEGSKA, per germline (reference sequence). This CDR3 contains 15 residues. The CDR3 protein is CSASRRTVSGNTIYF. CDR3 bases: TGCAGTGCTAGTCGCCGGACAGTCTCTGGAAACACCATATATTTT.